Below, 19 T cell receptor beta chains from the same sample are listed, as sequenced in a study of cytomegalovirus exposure and HLA in healthy donors. Amplification used 60 Vbeta primers and 13 Jbeta primers. Here immunoSEQ multiplex PCR was the method, and the copy in TCRdb shows in-frame clones only, minus some. The sample lists some 160,000 clones, around three quarters occurring once. Sequencing was performed on PBMCs. The receptor set was obtained from a woman in her 40s in good health and CMV-seronegative.

The chain uses TRBV10-2 and TRBJ2-7; no clear D gene. Trimming pared 5 bases from V and 3 bases from J, leaving 8 bases between. The CDR3 loop spans 12 amino acids. CDR1 is WSHSY and CDR2 is SAAADI in the germline V gene. Here the CDR3 reads CASSSIIYEQYF. As DNA, the CDR3 is TGCGCCAGCAGTTCCATCATCTACGAGCAGTACTTC.

This chain joins TRBV19 and TRBJ2-5; unclear D gene. CDR3 length: 12 amino acids. The V end was cut by 4 bases, the J end by 1 base, with 4 bases between. Germline lookup yields CDR1 LNHDA and CDR2 SQIVND (reference sequence). DNA of the CDR3: TGTGCCAGTAGTAACACCCAAGAGACCCAGTACTTC. Encoded protein: CASSNTQETQYF.

This chain joins TRBV28 and TRBJ2-7; 7 bases map to TRBD2. V was pared by 3 bases and J by 6 bases, with 8 bases of the junction left unmatched. CDR1 and CDR2 (germline): MDHEN, SYDVKM. The CDR3 consists of 14 residues. The CDR3 nucleotides are TGTGCCAGCAGTTTGGGACTATCCTCCGCCGAGCAGTACTTC. Translation: CASSLGLSSAEQYF. The whole variable domain, filled in from reference TRBV28 and TRBJ2-7, reads DVKVTQSSRYLVKRTGEKVFLECVQDMDHENMFWYRQDPGLGLRLIYFSYDVKMKEKGDIPEGYSVSREKKERFSLILESASTNQTSMYLCASSLGLSSAEQYFGPGTRLTVT.

The rearrangement uses TRBV18 and TRBJ1-5; D is possibly TRBD1 (6 bases). CDR3 length: 14 amino acids. The V gene lost 2 bases and the J gene lost 7 bases, with 12 bases spanning the gap. Germline V gene sequence: CDR1 KGHSH, CDR2 LQKENI. CDR3 region: CASSPNRDGQPQHF. The CDR3 DNA reads TGTGCCAGCTCACCAAACAGGGATGGCCAGCCCCAGCATTTT.

The chain joins TRBV7-8 to TRBJ1-5; perhaps TRBD1 as D (6 bases). Germline V gene data show CDR1 as SGHVS and CDR2 as FQNEAQ. The CDR3 consists of 16 residues. Deletions cut 5 bases from V and 3 bases from J, with 17 bases between. The CDR3 DNA is TGTGCCAGCAGCGCAAACCGGGACAATTACAATCAGCCCCAGCATTTT. This gives the protein CASSANRDNYNQPQHF.

This chain connects TRBV9 to TRBJ1-1; a weak D match, TRBD1 (6 bases). Germline V gene lookup returns CDR1 SGDLS and CDR2 YYNGEE. Between the trimmed V and J ends, which lost 4 bases and 2 bases, there was a span of 9 bases. This CDR3 spans 13 amino acids. CDR3 nucleotide sequence: TGTGCCAGCAGCCTGGACAGAAACACTGAAGCTTTCTTT. Protein: CASSLDRNTEAFF.

The gene calls are TRBV5-1 and TRBJ2-7, with 7 nucleotides matching TRBD1. This CDR3 has 15 amino acids. From germline, CDR1 is SGHRS and CDR2 YFSETQ. The ends lost 4 bases at V and 0 bases at J; junction bases unmatched: 7. The CDR3 spells CASSTTGLSSYEQYF. The CDR3 DNA follows: TGCGCCAGCAGCACGACAGGGTTGAGCTCCTACGAGCAGTACTTC. Full variable domain (remainder filled in from reference TRBV5-1 and TRBJ2-7): KAGVTQTPRYLIKTRGQQVTLSCSPISGHRSVSWYQQTPGQGLQFLFEYFSETQRNKGNFPGRFSGRQFSNSRSEMNVSTLELGDSALYLCASSTTGLSSYEQYFGPGTRLTVT.

The V and J genes are TRBV6-5 and TRBJ1-4; perhaps TRBD1 as D (6 bases). CDR3 size: 15 residues. V was clipped by 5 bases and J by 4 bases, with 14 bases between them. Germline V lookup: CDR1 MNHEY, CDR2 SVGAGI. The CDR3 coding sequence is TGTGCCAGCAGTAGGGGGGGACGAAATAATGAAAAACTGTTTTTT. Its protein product is CASSRGGRNNEKLFF.

This chain uses TRBV2 with TRBJ1-2, with TRBD1 as a possible D gene (6 bases). Germline V gene data show CDR1 as SNHLY and CDR2 as FYNNEI. The CDR3 sequence is 14 residues long. Trimming pared 6 bases from V and 8 bases from J, leaving 19 bases between. CDR3 nucleotide sequence: TGTGCCAGCAGCGAGGGACAAAGTCTGGGAGGCTACACCTTC. Translation: CASSEGQSLGGYTF.

The chain combines TRBV28 with TRBJ1-2; D ambiguous. CDR1 and CDR2 (germline): MDHEN, SYDVKM. Trimming cost V 6 bases and J 8 bases, with 13 bases left between them. The CDR3 is 12 residues long. The CDR3 DNA is TGTGCCAGCAGCATGGCGGGAAGAGGCTACACCTTC. The encoded protein is CASSMAGRGYTF.

The gene calls are TRBV27 and TRBJ2-3; D ambiguous. CDR1 is MNHEY, CDR2 SMNVEV, per germline (reference sequence). The CDR3 length is 16 residues. V was cut by 5 bases and J by 1 base, with 16 bases left in between. CDR3 region: CASSRSDIGGTDTQYF. The CDR3 DNA is TGTGCCAGCAGTCGATCAGACATAGGTGGCACAGATACGCAGTATTTT.

This clone was counted at least ten times. V and J are TRBV28 and TRBJ2-3; 14 bases match TRBD2. The CDR3 consists of 16 residues. V was clipped by 6 bases and J by 3 bases; unmatched bases: 5. Germline V gene lookup returns CDR1 MDHEN and CDR2 SYDVKM. This CDR3 is CASSFGLAGGTDTQYF. The CDR3 DNA follows: TGTGCCAGCAGCTTCGGACTAGCGGGGGGTACAGATACGCAGTATTTT. Drawing the rest from reference TRBV28 and TRBJ2-3, the complete variable domain is DVKVTQSSRYLVKRTGEKVFLECVQDMDHENMFWYRQDPGLGLRLIYFSYDVKMKEKGDIPEGYSVSREKKERFSLILESASTNQTSMYLCASSFGLAGGTDTQYFGPGTRLTVL.

Regarding this clone: Different DNA sequences within this sample yield the same CDR3. This chain uses TRBV28 with TRBJ1-4; 7 nucleotides agree with TRBD1. The CDR3 runs 15 residues. V lost 2 bases to trimming and J lost 0 bases; unmatched junction nucleotides: 0. In germline, CDR1 is MDHEN, CDR2 SYDVKM. CDR3 region: CASSLQGATNEKLFF. In DNA form, the CDR3 reads TGTGCCAGCAGTTTACAGGGGGCAACTAATGAAAAACTGTTTTTT. Combining the CDR3 with reference TRBV28 and TRBJ1-4 gives the whole variable domain DVKVTQSSRYLVKRTGEKVFLECVQDMDHENMFWYRQDPGLGLRLIYFSYDVKMKEKGDIPEGYSVSREKKERFSLILESASTNQTSMYLCASSLQGATNEKLFFGSGTQLSVL.

This clone was detected only a few times. This CDR3 reads CASSLLVLKELSGQFF. The CDR3, as DNA: TGTGCCAGCAGCTTGTTGGTGTTAAAGGAACTGAGCGGACAGTTCTTC. This rearrangement joins TRBV5-6 to TRBJ2-1, with TRBD2 as a possible D gene (5 bases). The CDR3 has 16 residues. V lost 1 base and J 13 bases, leaving 24 bases between the germline ends. The V gene's germline CDR1 is SGHDT and CDR2 YYEEEE.

This clone was recorded once. The chain links TRBV6-1 to TRBJ2-3; D possibly corresponds to TRBD2 (5 bases). V gave up 0 bases and J gave up 6 bases, with 13 bases separating them. CDR3 length equals 15 residues. CDR1 and CDR2 from the germline V gene are MNHNS and SASEGT. This CDR3 is CASSEAGIRGDTQYF. In DNA, the CDR3 is TGTGCCAGCAGTGAAGCAGGGATTAGAGGGGATACGCAGTATTTT.

The chain uses TRBV5-1 and TRBJ1-5; perhaps TRBD1 as D (5 bases). CDR1 and CDR2 from the germline V gene are SGHRS and YFSETQ. Trimming shortened V by 2 bases and J by 5 bases, and 26 bases separated the two germline ends. CDR3 size: 19 residues. CDR3: CASSLPGSGGGEEDQPQHF. CDR3 sequence (DNA): TGCGCCAGCAGCTTACCAGGGAGTGGGGGGGGAGAGGAGGATCAGCCCCAGCATTTT.

The chain recombines TRBV7-3 with TRBJ2-2; D gene unclear. V gave up 5 bases and J gave up 4 bases, with 5 bases separating them. In germline, CDR1 is SGHTA, CDR2 FQGTGA. The CDR3 spans 12 residues. CDR3 sequence (DNA): TGTGCCAGCAGCACGCGCACCGGGGAGCTGTTTTTT. This codes for CASSTRTGELFF.

V is TRBV5-1 and J is TRBJ2-5; D gene ambiguous. The CDR3 extends over 14 amino acids. Germline CDR1 SGHRS, CDR2 YFSETQ. V was pared by 6 bases and J by 0 bases, with 12 bases between. CDR3 region: CASTGQTYQETQYF. Here the CDR3 DNA reads TGCGCCAGCACGGGTCAAACGTACCAAGAGACCCAGTACTTC.

The rearrangement uses TRBV10-3 and TRBJ2-3, with D possibly TRBD1 on 6 matching bases. Germline assignment: CDR1 ENHRY and CDR2 SYGVKD. The CDR3 spans 13 residues. Between the trimmed V and J ends, which lost 2 bases and 7 bases, there was a span of 10 bases. DNA of the CDR3: TGTGCCATCAGTGAGATAGGACAGTATACGCAGTATTTT. Translated, it gives CAISEIGQYTQYF.